This T cell receptor (beta chain) was recorded in a study of post-analysis software for immune sequencing data. This CDR3 is 18 amino acids long. Unmatched junction bases numbered 15, after V lost 5 bases and J lost 4 bases. Germline CDR1 is SGHTA and CDR2 is FQGNSA. This clonotype has more than one count but fewer than ten. The antigen remains undetermined. Findings of the study overall: In patients, roughly five TRBV segments were more frequent than in controls, with TRBV5-6, TRBV5-1 and TRBV20-1 among them.

The authors incorporated unique molecular identifiers into the TCR beta cDNA libraries. MiXCR was run by TCRdb on the PCR reads, yielding one entry per CDR3 protein. The sample consists of about 800,000 distinct CDR3 sequences, 25% to 30% of them appearing once. The origin of this receptor is a girl between 5 and 17 years old with multiple sclerosis. The sample taken for sequencing was blood. This chain uses TRBV7-2 with TRBJ1-2, with 11 nucleotides matching TRBD1. This chain's CDR3 is CASSARRDRGSPTYGYTF. CDR3 DNA: TGTGCCAGCAGCGCTCGCCGGGACAGGGGGTCCCCCACCTATGGCTACACCTTC.